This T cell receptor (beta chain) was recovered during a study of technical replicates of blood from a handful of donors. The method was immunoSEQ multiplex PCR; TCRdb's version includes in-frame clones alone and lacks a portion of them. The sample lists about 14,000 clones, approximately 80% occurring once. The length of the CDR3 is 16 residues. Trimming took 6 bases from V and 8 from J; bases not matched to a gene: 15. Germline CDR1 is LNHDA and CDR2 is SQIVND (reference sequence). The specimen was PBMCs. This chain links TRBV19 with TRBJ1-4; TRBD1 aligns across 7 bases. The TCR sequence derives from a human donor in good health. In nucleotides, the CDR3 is TGTGCCAGTAGCGACATAAAGGGACAGTCGGAGGAAAAACTGTTTTTT. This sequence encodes CASSDIKGQSEEKLFF.